A single sample is the source of the 31 T cell receptor beta chains below, sequenced in a study of blood T cell repertoires in COVID-19. The data were produced by immunoSEQ multiplex PCR, yet TCRdb's version contains in-frame clones alone and is incomplete. The sample lists 250,000 to 300,000 clones, more than 75% seen once, with around 0.99% in the top ten. The specimen sequenced was peripheral blood. The source of these receptors is a woman in her 40s who had recovered from COVID-19.

This chain connects TRBV5-5 to TRBJ2-7, with TRBD2 as a possible D gene (5 bases). From germline, CDR1 is SGHKS and CDR2 YYEKEE (reference sequence). Trimming removed 2 bases at V and 2 bases at J, with 14 bases between. The CDR3 length is 15 residues. The DNA of the CDR3 is TGTGCCAGCAGCTTAGGCCCAACGGGGACCTACGAGCAGTACTTC. Protein product: CASSLGPTGTYEQYF.

V is TRBV4-1 and J is TRBJ1-1, with D unresolved. CDR3 length equals 15 residues. Per the germline V gene, CDR1 is MGHRA and CDR2 is YSYEKL. Between the trimmed V and J ends, which lost 4 bases and 3 bases, there was a span of 15 bases. As DNA, the CDR3 is TGCGCCAGCAGCCGCCCCCCGAACCGGGACACTGAAGCTTTCTTT. Protein: CASSRPPNRDTEAFF.

The chain joins TRBV7-2 to TRBJ2-1, with 16 bases that match TRBD2. The junction had 7 bases not matched to a gene; V was cut back by 5 bases and J by 9 bases. This CDR3 region has 16 residues. Germline CDR1 and CDR2: SGHTA and FQGNSA. The CDR3, as DNA: TGTGCCAGCAGCAGGGGACTAGCGGGAGGGCCTCTTGAGCAGTTCTTC. Translation: CASSRGLAGGPLEQFF.

The chain couples TRBV30 to TRBJ2-1, with 8 bases that match TRBD2. The V gene end was trimmed by 6 bases and the J gene end by 3 bases; junction bases not matched to a gene: 7. This CDR3 has 14 residues. Germline V CDR1 and CDR2: GTSNPN, SVGIG (reference sequence). The CDR3 DNA reads as TGTGCCTGCCAGACTAGCGTTATCTACAATGAGCAGTTCTTC. It translates to CACQTSVIYNEQFF. Full variable domain (outside the CDR3, taken from reference TRBV30 and TRBJ2-1): SQTIHQWPATLVQPVGSPLSLECTVEGTSNPNLYWYRQAAGRGLQLLFYSVGIGQISSEVPQNLSASRPQDRQFILSSKKLLLSDSGFYLCACQTSVIYNEQFFGPGTRLTVL.

This clone was seen once. J is TRBJ2-1 and V is TRBV9, with TRBD1 matching over 12 bases. From germline, CDR1 is SGDLS and CDR2 YYNGEE. V shed 4 bases, J shed 9 bases, and the junction held 11 bases outside the gene matches. This CDR3 is 16 amino acids long. The CDR3 is CASSSGSGQGAIEQFF. As DNA, the CDR3 is TGTGCCAGCAGCTCGGGGTCGGGACAGGGGGCGATTGAGCAGTTCTTC. The whole variable domain, filled in from reference TRBV9 and TRBJ2-1, reads DSGVTQTPKHLITATGQRVTLRCSPRSGDLSVYWYQQSLDQGLQFLIQYYNGEERAKGNILERFSAQQFPDLHSELNLSSLELGDSALYFCASSSGSGQGAIEQFFGPGTRLTVL.

V usage is TRBV20-1 and J usage is TRBJ2-2, with D possibly matching TRBD1 (5 bases). Germline CDR1 is DFQATT and CDR2 is SNEGSKA (reference sequence). V gave up 3 bases and J gave up 5 bases, with 16 bases separating them. This CDR3 spans 15 amino acids. The CDR3 region is CSASPGQGRTGELFF. CDR3 DNA: TGCAGTGCTAGTCCCGGCCAGGGAAGGACCGGGGAGCTGTTTTTT.

The J gene is TRBJ2-5, the V gene TRBV3-1 (or the pseudogene TRBV3-2), with 8 bases lining up with TRBD2. The CDR3 covers 18 residues. CDR1 and CDR2 (germline): LGHDT, YNNKEL (reference sequence). J was trimmed by 2 bases and V by 0 bases; bases with no gene match: 11. The CDR3 sequence is CASSQEGMTSARQETQYF. CDR3 coding DNA: TGTGCCAGCAGCCAAGAGGGAATGACTAGCGCCCGTCAAGAGACCCAGTACTTC.

The chain couples TRBV11-2 to TRBJ2-7; no clear D. V lost 5 bases and J 4 bases, leaving 9 bases between the germline ends. Germline V gene lookup returns CDR1 SGHAT and CDR2 FQNNGV. This CDR3 has 12 residues. CDR3 coding DNA: TGTGCCAGCAGCGCTAGTTGGTACGAGCAGTACTTC. Protein: CASSASWYEQYF.

About this clone: A much larger clonotype is one base distant, so this may be a read error. The chain is built from TRBV7-3 and TRBJ1-2; 8 bases match TRBD1. Trimming took 5 bases from V and 8 from J; bases not matched to a gene: 4. The length of the CDR3 is 12 residues. Germline V gene lookup returns CDR1 SGHTA and CDR2 FQGTGA. CDR3 region: CASSPTGVGYTF. In nucleotides, the CDR3 is TGTGCCAGCAGCCCGACAGGGGTCGGCTACACCTTC.

The chain couples TRBV6-6 to TRBJ2-7, with D possibly being TRBD2 (5 bases). This CDR3 region has 13 residues. The ends were cut back, 3 bases at V and 3 bases at J, with 9 bases in the middle. From germline, CDR1 is MNHNY and CDR2 SVGAGI (reference sequence). Here the CDR3 reads CASSYSGNYEQYV. The DNA of the CDR3 is TGTGCCAGCAGTTATTCGGGGAACTACGAGCAGTACGTC.

The chain is built from TRBV30 and TRBJ1-6; 7 bases agree with TRBD1. The junction had 2 bases not matched to a gene; V was cut back by 0 bases and J by 9 bases. The CDR3 sequence is 13 residues long. Germline CDR1 is GTSNPN and CDR2 is SVGIG (reference sequence). CDR3 amino acids: CAWSVGGGSPLHF. The DNA for the CDR3 is TGTGCCTGGAGTGTAGGGGGCGGTTCACCCCTCCACTTT. Together with reference TRBV30 and TRBJ1-6, the CDR3 gives the full variable domain: SQTIHQWPATLVQPVGSPLSLECTVEGTSNPNLYWYRQAAGRGLQLLFYSVGIGQISSEVPQNLSASRPQDRQFILSSKKLLLSDSGFYLCAWSVGGGSPLHFGNGTRLTVT.

The chain is built from TRBV5-8 and TRBJ2-1, with 12 bases that match TRBD2. The CDR3 sequence is 14 residues long. Per the germline V gene, CDR1 is SGHTS and CDR2 is YDEGEE. Trimming cost V 1 base and J 9 bases; bases outside gene matches: 2. CDR3 DNA sequence: TGTGCCAGCAGCTTGCTAGCGGGAGGGGGTGAGCAGTTCTTC. This encodes CASSLLAGGGEQFF.

This chain joins TRBV18 and TRBJ2-7, with D uncertain. Germline CDR1 reads KGHSH; CDR2 reads LQKENI. V lost 4 bases, J lost 2 bases, and 9 bases lay in between. The length of the CDR3 is 13 residues. The CDR3 sequence is CASSRAGTYEQYF. CDR3 nucleotide sequence: TGTGCCAGCTCACGGGCAGGCACCTACGAGCAGTACTTC.

The J gene is TRBJ2-7, the V gene TRBV19, with TRBD2 identical over 8 bases. This CDR3 has 13 amino acids. Looked up from germline, CDR1 is LNHDA and CDR2 is SQIVND (reference sequence). The ends lost 6 bases at V and 3 bases at J; junction bases unmatched: 4. The CDR3 here is CASSRRGDYEQYF. As DNA, the CDR3 is TGTGCCAGTAGCCGGCGGGGGGACTACGAGCAGTACTTC.

This sequence joins TRBV15 and TRBJ2-3; maybe TRBD1 (5 bases). Trimming left V 1 base short and J 2 bases short, with 7 bases between. This CDR3 is 14 amino acids long. The germline gives CDR1 LNHNV, CDR2 YYDKDF (reference sequence). CDR3 sequence: CATSRGGPTDTQYF. The CDR3 coding sequence is TGTGCCACCAGCAGAGGGGGCCCCACAGATACGCAGTATTTT.

This clone was detected a few times. The rearrangement links TRBV6-2 or TRBV6-3 to TRBJ2-7; D is undetermined. Trimming left V 0 bases short and J 3 bases short, with 9 bases between. From germline, CDR1 is MNHEY and CDR2 SVGEGT. The CDR3 has 14 residues. In DNA, the CDR3 is TGTGCCAGCAGTTACTCTGTCCCTCTCTACGAGCAGTACTTC. Translation gives CASSYSVPLYEQYF.

The genes are TRBV6-5 and TRBJ2-1; 11 bases match TRBD2. V was clipped by 8 bases and J by 7 bases; unmatched bases: 10. From germline, CDR1 is MNHEY and CDR2 SVGAGI. CDR3 length: 15 amino acids. The DNA of the CDR3 is TGTGCCAGCCTTCCTCTAGCGGGAGGCTGGAATGAGCAGTTCTTC. This codes for CASLPLAGGWNEQFF.

The chain has TRBV5-4 and TRBJ1-2, with TRBD1 matching over 7 bases. CDR1 SGHNT and CDR2 YYREEE come from the germline V gene (reference sequence). The V gene end was trimmed by 4 bases and the J gene end by 3 bases; junction bases not matched to a gene: 6. The CDR3 consists of 14 residues. DNA for the CDR3: TGTGCCAGCAGCCCCCAGGGGGTTGACTATGGCTACACCTTC. This sequence encodes CASSPQGVDYGYTF.

The V call is TRBV10-3, the J call TRBJ1-2; 11 bases map to TRBD1. After removal of 7 bases from V and 8 bases from J, the junction contained 9 bases not matched to a gene. CDR3 length: 14 residues. Germline V lookup: CDR1 ENHRY, CDR2 SYGVKD. The CDR3 reads CAITPDRGRSGYTF. The DNA of the CDR3 is TGTGCCATCACTCCGGACAGGGGGCGATCCGGCTACACCTTC.

V and J are TRBV29-1 and TRBJ2-4; 7 nucleotides line up with TRBD2. The CDR3 is 15 amino acids. Germline V lookup: CDR1 SQVTM, CDR2 ANQGSEA. V gave up 7 bases and J gave up 6 bases; unmatched junction bases: 15. The CDR3 protein is CSARPPGGEGNIQYF. The CDR3 DNA reads as TGCAGCGCTCGCCCCCCCGGAGGGGAGGGAAACATTCAGTACTTC.

The V and J genes are TRBV4-3 and TRBJ1-2, with 7 bases lining up with TRBD1. This CDR3 has 13 amino acids. Germline CDR1 is LGHNA and CDR2 is YSLEER. J lost 3 bases, V lost 4 bases, and 2 bases had no gene match. The CDR3 spells CASSPQGDYGYTF. The CDR3 bases are TGCGCCAGCAGCCCCCAGGGGGACTATGGCTACACCTTC.

The chain is built from TRBV12-3 or TRBV12-4 and TRBJ1-4; maybe TRBD1 (5 bases). Trimming shortened V by 3 bases and J by 8 bases, and 10 bases separated the two germline ends. The CDR3 loop spans 13 amino acids. CDR3 loop: CASSLAGREKLFF. CDR3 in DNA: TGTGCCAGCAGTTTGGCGGGACGGGAAAAACTGTTTTTT.

The chain joins TRBV10-3 to TRBJ2-1; TRBD2 matches at 13 bases. The CDR3 has 15 amino acids. V lost 5 bases, J lost 8 bases, and 6 bases stayed unmatched. Germline V gene lookup returns CDR1 ENHRY and CDR2 SYGVKD. The CDR3 DNA follows: TGTGCCATCAGTCAGGCCGGGACTAGCGGGGATGAGCAGTTCTTC. Amino acid sequence: CAISQAGTSGDEQFF.

A note on this clone: The junction departs from germline at one end; a sequencing error may be responsible. The chain combines TRBV20-1 with TRBJ2-7; D unclear. CDR1 is DFQATT, CDR2 SNEGSKA, per germline (reference sequence). This CDR3 is built from 11 residues. Here the CDR3 DNA reads TGCAGTGCCAGAGATATCTACGAGCAGTACTTC. Amino acids: CSARDIYEQYF.

This clone is a singleton in its sample. The chain recombines TRBV12-3 or TRBV12-4 with TRBJ2-7; D ambiguous. Trimming pared 2 bases from V and 3 bases from J, leaving 8 bases between. The CDR3 totals 13 residues. DNA for the CDR3: TGTGCCAGCAGTTTATACCAGGACTACGAGCAGTACTTC. Residues: CASSLYQDYEQYF.

V usage is TRBV7-3 and J usage is TRBJ1-6; unclear D gene. Germline assignment: CDR1 SGHTA and CDR2 FQGTGA. This CDR3 region has 14 residues. V dropped 2 bases and J dropped 6 bases, with 8 bases sitting between them. CDR3 sequence: CASSLGQFNSPLHF. CDR3 nucleotide sequence: TGTGCCAGCAGCTTAGGGCAGTTTAATTCACCCCTCCACTTT. The full variable domain, rest sourced from reference TRBV7-3 and TRBJ1-6, is GAGVSQTPSNKVTEKGKYVELRCDPISGHTALYWYRQSLGQGPEFLIYFQGTGAADDSGLPNDRFFAVRPEGSVSTLKIQRTERGDSAVYLCASSLGQFNSPLHFGNGTRLTVT.

V gene TRBV30 combines with J gene TRBJ1-2; D remains unclear. Germline CDR1 GTSNPN, CDR2 SVGIG (reference sequence). Trimming stripped 1 base from V and 3 bases from J, with 9 bases between. The CDR3 has 13 residues. CDR3 sequence: CAWSEQTYYGYTF. CDR3 bases: TGTGCCTGGAGTGAACAGACCTACTATGGCTACACCTTC.

This chain links TRBV30 with TRBJ2-7; D perhaps matches TRBD1 (6 bases). V was clipped by 2 bases and J by 4 bases, with 12 bases between them. Germline V gives CDR1 GTSNPN, CDR2 SVGIG (reference sequence). The CDR3 runs 13 residues. The CDR3 here is CAWSRQAAYEQYV. In nucleotides, the CDR3 is TGTGCCTGGAGTCGACAGGCAGCTTACGAGCAGTACGTC.

This chain links TRBV27 with TRBJ1-4; weak D call: TRBD1 (5 bases). Trimming left V 6 bases short and J 10 bases short, with 9 bases between. Germline V gene lookup returns CDR1 MNHEY and CDR2 SMNVEV (reference sequence). The CDR3 is 11 amino acids. This chain's CDR3 is CASSQGGKLFF. The CDR3 region has the DNA TGTGCCAGCAGCCAGGGTGGAAAACTGTTTTTT.

This clone was observed a few times. This rearrangement joins TRBV7-2 to TRBJ1-5; no reliable D call. Trimming took 0 bases from V and 6 from J, leaving 6 bases between them. The germline V gene has CDR1 SGHTA and CDR2 FQGNSA. The CDR3 has 13 amino acids. The CDR3 DNA reads TGTGCCAGCAGCTTAGCCGACACTCAGCCCCAGCATTTT. Its protein is CASSLADTQPQHF. Together with reference TRBV7-2 and TRBJ1-5, the CDR3 gives the full variable domain: GAGVSQSPSNKVTEKGKDVELRCDPISGHTALYWYRQSLGQGLEFLIYFQGNSAPDKSGLPSDRFSAERTGGSVSTLTIQRTQQEDSAVYLCASSLADTQPQHFGDGTRLSIL.

The chain links TRBV7-2 to TRBJ1-1, with TRBD1 matching 10 bases. The germline gives CDR1 SGHTA, CDR2 FQGNSA. The CDR3 extends over 13 amino acids. V lost 3 bases and J lost 11; bases outside the gene matches: 6. In nucleotides, the CDR3 is TGTGCCAGCAGCTTTCCCGGGACAGGGGACGCTTTCTTT. It yields the protein CASSFPGTGDAFF.